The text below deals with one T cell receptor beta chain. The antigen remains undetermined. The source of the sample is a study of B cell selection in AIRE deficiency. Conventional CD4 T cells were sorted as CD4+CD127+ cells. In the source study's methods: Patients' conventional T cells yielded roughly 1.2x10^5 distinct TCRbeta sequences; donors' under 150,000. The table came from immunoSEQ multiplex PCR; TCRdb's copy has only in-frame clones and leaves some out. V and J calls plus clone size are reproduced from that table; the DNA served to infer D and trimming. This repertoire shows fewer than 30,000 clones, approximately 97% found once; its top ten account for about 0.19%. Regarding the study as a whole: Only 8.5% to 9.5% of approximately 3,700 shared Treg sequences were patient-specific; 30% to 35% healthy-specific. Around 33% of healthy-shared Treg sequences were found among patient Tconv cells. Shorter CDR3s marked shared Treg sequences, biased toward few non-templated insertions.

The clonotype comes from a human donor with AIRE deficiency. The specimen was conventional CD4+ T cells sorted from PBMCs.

CDR3 in amino acids: CASSEPQAGRQYF. In DNA form, the CDR3 reads TGTGCCAGCTCGGAACCACAGGCAGGGCGGCAGTACTTC. The rearrangement links TRBV18 to TRBJ2-7, with D perhaps TRBD1 (5 bases). Germline V CDR1 and CDR2: KGHSH, LQKENI. The V gene lost 6 bases and the J gene lost 9 bases, with 18 bases spanning the gap. The CDR3 has 13 amino acids.